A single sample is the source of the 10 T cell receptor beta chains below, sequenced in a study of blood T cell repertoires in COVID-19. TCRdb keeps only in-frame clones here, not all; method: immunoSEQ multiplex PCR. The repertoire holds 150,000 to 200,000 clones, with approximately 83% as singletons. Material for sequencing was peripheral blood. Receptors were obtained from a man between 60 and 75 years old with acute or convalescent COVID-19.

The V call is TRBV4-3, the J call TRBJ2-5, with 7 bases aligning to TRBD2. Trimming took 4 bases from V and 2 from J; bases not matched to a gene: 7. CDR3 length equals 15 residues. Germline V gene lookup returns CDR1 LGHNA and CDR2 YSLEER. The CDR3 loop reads CASSRGLESQETQYF. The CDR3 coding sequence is TGCGCCAGCAGCCGTGGACTAGAAAGTCAAGAGACCCAGTACTTC.

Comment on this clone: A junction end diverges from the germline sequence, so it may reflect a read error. CDR3 sequence (DNA): TGTGCCAGCAGTGGGACTAGCGGGAGGCCGAGTCGAGTCTTC. Translating gives CASSGTSGRPSRVF. This sequence joins TRBV6-4 and TRBJ2-1, with 14 bases aligning to TRBD2. The CDR3 length is 14 residues. The V gene's germline CDR1 is MRHNA and CDR2 SNTAGT.

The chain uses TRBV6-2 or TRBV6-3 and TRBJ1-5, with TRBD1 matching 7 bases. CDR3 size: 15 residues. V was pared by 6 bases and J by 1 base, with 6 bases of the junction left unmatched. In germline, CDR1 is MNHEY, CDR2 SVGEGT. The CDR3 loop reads CASSQQGYSNQPQHF. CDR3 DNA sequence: TGTGCCAGCAGCCAACAGGGGTACAGCAATCAGCCCCAGCATTTT.

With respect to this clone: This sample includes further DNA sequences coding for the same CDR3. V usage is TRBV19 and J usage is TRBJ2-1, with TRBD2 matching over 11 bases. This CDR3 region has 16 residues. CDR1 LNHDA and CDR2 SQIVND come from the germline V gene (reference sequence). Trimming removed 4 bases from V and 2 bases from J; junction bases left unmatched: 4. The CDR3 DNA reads TGTGCCAGTAGTACCAGACTAGCGGGACCCTACAATGAGCAGTTCTTC. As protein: CASSTRLAGPYNEQFF. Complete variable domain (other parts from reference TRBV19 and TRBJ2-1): DGGITQSPKYLFRKEGQNVTLSCEQNLNHDAMYWYRQDPGQGLRLIYYSQIVNDFQKGDIAEGYSVSREKKESFPLTVTSAQKNPTAFYLCASSTRLAGPYNEQFFGPGTRLTVL.

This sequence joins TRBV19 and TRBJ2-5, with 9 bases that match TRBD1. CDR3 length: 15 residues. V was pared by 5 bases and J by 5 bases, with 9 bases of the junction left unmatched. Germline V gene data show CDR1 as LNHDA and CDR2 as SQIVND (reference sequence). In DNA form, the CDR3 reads TGTGCCAGTAGTGCAAGAAGGGGACAGGGCGAGACCCAGTACTTC. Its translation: CASSARRGQGETQYF.

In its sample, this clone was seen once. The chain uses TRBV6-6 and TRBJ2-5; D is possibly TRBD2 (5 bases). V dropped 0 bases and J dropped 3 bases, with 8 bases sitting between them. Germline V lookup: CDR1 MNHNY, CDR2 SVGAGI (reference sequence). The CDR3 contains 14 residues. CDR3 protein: CASSYSNGEETQYF. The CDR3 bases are TGTGCCAGCAGTTACTCGAACGGGGAAGAGACCCAGTACTTC.

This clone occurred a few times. The CDR3 DNA follows: TGTGCCAGCAGCTTAGCGGGGAGGGGCGCCGGCACTGAAGCTTTCTTT. It encodes CASSLAGRGAGTEAFF. This chain connects TRBV7-2 to TRBJ1-1; D is possibly TRBD1 (5 bases). The CDR3 length is 16 residues. Per germline, CDR1 SGHTA and CDR2 FQGNSA. The V end lost 0 bases, the J end lost 4 bases, and 15 bases lay between the germline ends.

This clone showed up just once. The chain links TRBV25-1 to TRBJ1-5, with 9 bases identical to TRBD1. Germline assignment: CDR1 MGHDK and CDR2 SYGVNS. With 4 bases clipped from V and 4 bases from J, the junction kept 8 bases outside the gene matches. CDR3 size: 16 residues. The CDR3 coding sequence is TGTGCCAGCAGTGCAGCCGGGACAGGGTTTAATCAGCCCCAGCATTTT. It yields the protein CASSAAGTGFNQPQHF.

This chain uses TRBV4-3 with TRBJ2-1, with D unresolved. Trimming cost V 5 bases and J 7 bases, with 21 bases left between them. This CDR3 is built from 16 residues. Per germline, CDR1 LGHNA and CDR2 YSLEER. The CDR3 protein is CASSKARSSLHNEQFF. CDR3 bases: TGCGCCAGCAGCAAAGCGCGGAGCTCCTTACATAATGAGCAGTTCTTC.

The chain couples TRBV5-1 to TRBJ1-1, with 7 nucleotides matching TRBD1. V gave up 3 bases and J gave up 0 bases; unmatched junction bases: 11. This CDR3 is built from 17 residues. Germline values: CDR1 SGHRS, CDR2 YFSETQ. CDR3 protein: CASSWAPGQLMNTEAFF. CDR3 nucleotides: TGCGCCAGCAGCTGGGCGCCGGGACAGCTAATGAACACTGAAGCTTTCTTT. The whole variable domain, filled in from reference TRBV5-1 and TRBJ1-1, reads KAGVTQTPRYLIKTRGQQVTLSCSPISGHRSVSWYQQTPGQGLQFLFEYFSETQRNKGNFPGRFSGRQFSNSRSEMNVSTLELGDSALYLCASSWAPGQLMNTEAFFGQGTRLTVV.